Listed below are T cell receptor beta chains from one sample, sequenced in a study of T cell responses to AZD1222 COVID-19 vaccine. Method: immunoSEQ multiplex PCR; TCRdb's copy keeps in-frame clones and lacks some. The sample records some 98,000 clones, approximately 84% being singletons. The starting material was peripheral blood, obtained 28 days after the second AZD1222 dose. These receptors all stem from an adult who received the AZD1222 COVID-19 vaccine. Each CDR3 is given with its conserved first and last residue. Each record gives: V gene, J gene, clone size, D gene, CDR3 DNA, CDR3 protein. A D gene is named only where the DNA matches it firmly. Part of the rows lack a size; the others show once, few, many or a class for expanded clones.

v_call: TRBV19; j_call: TRBJ2-6; clone_size: .; d_call: .; cdr3_nt: TGTGCCAGTAGTATGGAGGAGACCTCTGGGGCCAACGTCCTGACTTTC; cdr3_aa: CASSMEETSGANVLTF
v_call: TRBV3-1/TRBV3-2; j_call: TRBJ2-7; clone_size: few; d_call: TRBD2; cdr3_nt: TGTGCCAGCAGCCAATGCCCAGCGGGGGCCTGCTACGAGCAGTACTTC; cdr3_aa: CASSQCPAGACYEQYF
v_call: TRBV10-1; j_call: TRBJ2-7; clone_size: few; d_call: TRBD2; cdr3_nt: TGCGCCAGCAGTGAGTCGAGGAGCGGGGGACTTTACGAGCAGTACTTC; cdr3_aa: CASSESRSGGLYEQYF
v_call: TRBV19; j_call: TRBJ1-2; clone_size: few; d_call: .; cdr3_nt: TGTGCCAGTAACATGGGGTGGCAGGGGAATGGCTACACCTTC; cdr3_aa: CASNMGWQGNGYTF
v_call: TRBV9; j_call: TRBJ1-2; clone_size: once; d_call: .; cdr3_nt: TGTGCCAGCAGCGCCGTGGGTGATGAGAGCTATGGCTACACCTTC; cdr3_aa: CASSAVGDESYGYTF
v_call: TRBV9; j_call: TRBJ1-2; clone_size: few; d_call: .; cdr3_nt: TGTGCCAGCAGCGTAGATGGCAGTAACTATGGCTACACCTTC; cdr3_aa: CASSVDGSNYGYTF
v_call: TRBV5-1; j_call: TRBJ1-6; clone_size: .; d_call: .; cdr3_nt: TGCGCCAGCAGCATAGGCGGCGGTGACGATTCACCCCTCCACTTT; cdr3_aa: CASSIGGGDDSPLHF
v_call: TRBV5-1; j_call: TRBJ1-1; clone_size: .; d_call: .; cdr3_nt: TGCGCCAGCAGCTCTTATCAGGGCCCCACTGAAGCTTTCTTT; cdr3_aa: CASSSYQGPTEAFF
v_call: TRBV6-5; j_call: TRBJ1-2; clone_size: .; d_call: TRBD1; cdr3_nt: TGTGCCAGCAGAAGGGACAGGATTACCTATGGCTACACCTTC; cdr3_aa: CASRRDRITYGYTF
v_call: TRBV5-4; j_call: TRBJ1-5; clone_size: .; d_call: .; cdr3_nt: TGTGCCAGCAGCGCCGGACAGCACAATCAGCCCCAGCATTTT; cdr3_aa: CASSAGQHNQPQHF
v_call: TRBV7-9; j_call: TRBJ2-2; clone_size: .; d_call: TRBD1; cdr3_nt: TGTGCCAGCAGCTTCCATACAGGGGGTTCAAACACCGGGGAGCTGTTTTTT; cdr3_aa: CASSFHTGGSNTGELFF
v_call: TRBV11-2; j_call: TRBJ1-1; clone_size: .; d_call: TRBD1; cdr3_nt: TGTGCCAGCAGCTTAGGGGGGACAGGGGGACGAGCTTTCTTT; cdr3_aa: CASSLGGTGGRAFF
v_call: TRBV13; j_call: TRBJ2-2; clone_size: .; d_call: TRBD1; cdr3_nt: TGTGCCAGCAGCTTAAGGGGGCGGGCCACCGGGGAGCTGTTTTTT; cdr3_aa: CASSLRGRATGELFF
v_call: TRBV5-6; j_call: TRBJ2-1; clone_size: .; d_call: .; cdr3_nt: TGTGCCAGCAGCTTGGAATTGGGGCGAGGGTCTCCCTACAATGAGCAGTTCTTC; cdr3_aa: CASSLELGRGSPYNEQFF
v_call: TRBV10-2; j_call: TRBJ2-1; clone_size: .; d_call: .; cdr3_nt: TGCGCCAGCAGTGATAGGGGAGGATACAATGAGCAGTTCTTC; cdr3_aa: CASSDRGGYNEQFF
v_call: TRBV5-4; j_call: TRBJ2-2; clone_size: .; d_call: .; cdr3_nt: TGTGCCAGCAGCTTGGGACGGACGAACACCGGGGAGCTGTTTTTT; cdr3_aa: CASSLGRTNTGELFF
v_call: TRBV3-1/TRBV3-2; j_call: TRBJ1-1; clone_size: once; d_call: .; cdr3_nt: TGTGCCAGCAGCCCCGCCCGAGAAGAAGCTTTCTTT; cdr3_aa: CASSPAREEAFF
v_call: TRBV6-5; j_call: TRBJ1-1; clone_size: .; d_call: TRBD1; cdr3_nt: TGTGCCAGCAGTTACTCTGACAGGGGGTACACTGAAGCTTTCTTT; cdr3_aa: CASSYSDRGYTEAFF
v_call: TRBV5-6; j_call: TRBJ1-4; clone_size: .; d_call: .; cdr3_nt: TGTGCCAGCAGCTCCCGAGGGCGTAATGAAAAACTGTTTTTT; cdr3_aa: CASSSRGRNEKLFF
v_call: TRBV5-1; j_call: TRBJ2-5; clone_size: .; d_call: TRBD1; cdr3_nt: TGCGCCAGCAGCTTAGGGACAGGGGTGAAGACCCAGTACTTC; cdr3_aa: CASSLGTGVKTQYF
v_call: TRBV18; j_call: TRBJ1-1; clone_size: .; d_call: .; cdr3_nt: TGTGCCAGCTCCTCCTTCGGTTGGGACCGACAAGCGAGAACTGAAGCTTTCTTT; cdr3_aa: CASSSFGWDRQARTEAFF
v_call: TRBV7-8; j_call: TRBJ1-1; clone_size: .; d_call: .; cdr3_nt: TGTGCCAGCAGCTTAGGGGCCAGGATGCACACTGAAGCTTTCTTT; cdr3_aa: CASSLGARMHTEAFF
v_call: TRBV29-1; j_call: TRBJ1-1; clone_size: .; d_call: TRBD1; cdr3_nt: TGCAGCTCGCACCAGTTCGGGGCAGGGGGCACTGAAGCTTTCTTT; cdr3_aa: CSSHQFGAGGTEAFF
v_call: TRBV19; j_call: TRBJ1-5; clone_size: .; d_call: .; cdr3_nt: TGTGCCAGTAGTGATTCTCCGTCTGAAATGGGCAATCAGCCCCAGCATTTT; cdr3_aa: CASSDSPSEMGNQPQHF
v_call: TRBV27; j_call: TRBJ1-1; clone_size: .; d_call: .; cdr3_nt: TGTGCCAGCAGTACTACGGCGAACACTGAAGCTTTCTTT; cdr3_aa: CASSTTANTEAFF
v_call: TRBV9; j_call: TRBJ1-5; clone_size: .; d_call: TRBD1; cdr3_nt: TGTGCCAGCAGCGTCGGACAGGGGGGCAATCAGCCCCAGCATTTT; cdr3_aa: CASSVGQGGNQPQHF
v_call: TRBV5-6; j_call: TRBJ1-5; clone_size: .; d_call: .; cdr3_nt: TGTGCCAGCAGCCCCGAAGGCGGACTGGGCAATCAGCCCCAGCATTTT; cdr3_aa: CASSPEGGLGNQPQHF
v_call: TRBV19; j_call: TRBJ1-2; clone_size: .; d_call: .; cdr3_nt: TGTGCCAGTAGTACTTGGACAGCCGGCTACACCTTC; cdr3_aa: CASSTWTAGYTF
v_call: TRBV29-1; j_call: TRBJ2-1; clone_size: .; d_call: .; cdr3_nt: TGCAGCGTTTTCGGGACCGGCCATGAGCAGTTCTTC; cdr3_aa: CSVFGTGHEQFF
v_call: TRBV4-2; j_call: TRBJ2-3; clone_size: .; d_call: .; cdr3_nt: TGTGCCAGCAGCCAAGTAGGAACGCGAGCGCAGTATTTT; cdr3_aa: CASSQVGTRAQYF
v_call: TRBV7-3; j_call: TRBJ2-3; clone_size: .; d_call: .; cdr3_nt: TGTGCCAGCAAGGTCGGGGAGGCTGGAGATACGCAGTATTTT; cdr3_aa: CASKVGEAGDTQYF
v_call: TRBV27; j_call: TRBJ1-1; clone_size: few; d_call: .; cdr3_nt: TGTGCCAGCAGTCCTGACACCGCCCCTGGAGGGGCTGAAGCTTTCTTT; cdr3_aa: CASSPDTAPGGAEAFF
v_call: TRBV11-3; j_call: TRBJ2-3; clone_size: .; d_call: .; cdr3_nt: TGTGCCAGTCGGCAGGGCGGCACAGATACGCAGTATTTT; cdr3_aa: CASRQGGTDTQYF
v_call: TRBV6-5; j_call: TRBJ1-2; clone_size: .; d_call: TRBD1; cdr3_nt: TGTGCCAGCAGTTGGCAAGGACACAGGGGAGATGGCTACACCTTC; cdr3_aa: CASSWQGHRGDGYTF
v_call: TRBV4-3; j_call: TRBJ1-2; clone_size: .; d_call: TRBD1; cdr3_nt: TGCGCCAGCAGCCAAGATCCGTTCGGGCAGGGGGTAAGGGGCTACACCTTC; cdr3_aa: CASSQDPFGQGVRGYTF
v_call: TRBV10-3; j_call: TRBJ1-4; clone_size: .; d_call: .; cdr3_nt: TGTGCCATCAGTGAGACAGGAGGTGAAAAACTGTTTTTT; cdr3_aa: CAISETGGEKLFF
v_call: TRBV7-3; j_call: TRBJ1-1; clone_size: once; d_call: .; cdr3_nt: TGTGCCAGCAGCTTACAAGGGTCGGGGGCGACTGAAGCTTTCTTT; cdr3_aa: CASSLQGSGATEAFF
v_call: TRBV7-3; j_call: TRBJ2-1; clone_size: .; d_call: .; cdr3_nt: TGTGCCAGCAGCTTTTCTAGTGAGCAGTTCTTC; cdr3_aa: CASSFSSEQFF
v_call: TRBV21-1; j_call: TRBJ2-7; clone_size: .; d_call: .; cdr3_nt: TGTGCCAGCAGCCTGGACCGCTTGCATGTGCAGTACTTC; cdr3_aa: CASSLDRLHVQYF
v_call: TRBV2; j_call: TRBJ2-5; clone_size: .; d_call: .; cdr3_nt: TGTGCCAGCAGTAGGGATGGGCCCAGGTGGGGGACCCAGTACTTC; cdr3_aa: CASSRDGPRWGTQYF
v_call: TRBV19; j_call: TRBJ2-4; clone_size: .; d_call: TRBD2; cdr3_nt: TGTGCCAGTAGTATGAGCGGGAGTACGGCCAAAAACATTCAGTACTTC; cdr3_aa: CASSMSGSTAKNIQYF
v_call: TRBV4-3; j_call: TRBJ1-2; clone_size: .; d_call: .; cdr3_nt: TGCGCCAGCAGCCAGGTTTGGGATCCGGGTGCTGGCTACACCTTC; cdr3_aa: CASSQVWDPGAGYTF
v_call: TRBV5-1; j_call: TRBJ1-2; clone_size: .; d_call: TRBD1; cdr3_nt: TGCGCCAGCAGCTTAATATTTCCGGTACAGGGGACCACGGGTACTGGCTACACCTTC; cdr3_aa: CASSLIFPVQGTTGTGYTF
v_call: TRBV7-2; j_call: TRBJ1-1; clone_size: .; d_call: .; cdr3_nt: TGTGCCAGCAGCTTACAAATATACCCGGGCGCTGAAGCTTTCTTT; cdr3_aa: CASSLQIYPGAEAFF
v_call: TRBV6-5; j_call: TRBJ2-7; clone_size: .; d_call: .; cdr3_nt: TGTGCCAGCAGTTACTCGAGGCTTCGCGAGCAGTACTTC; cdr3_aa: CASSYSRLREQYF
v_call: TRBV19; j_call: TRBJ2-2; clone_size: .; d_call: TRBD2; cdr3_nt: TGTGCCAGTAGTATAGTTGCGGGAGGGCCGAGCGGGGAGCTGTTTTTT; cdr3_aa: CASSIVAGGPSGELFF
v_call: TRBV7-9; j_call: TRBJ2-1; clone_size: .; d_call: .; cdr3_nt: TGTGCCAGCAGCCCGACAGGGGTAGCGGCTAGCGGGTGTCAGTTCTTC; cdr3_aa: CASSPTGVAASGCQFF
v_call: TRBV27; j_call: TRBJ2-3; clone_size: .; d_call: .; cdr3_nt: TGTGCCAGCAGCAACGTCCGGGGCACTAGCACAGATACGCAGTATTTT; cdr3_aa: CASSNVRGTSTDTQYF
v_call: TRBV5-3; j_call: TRBJ2-5; clone_size: .; d_call: TRBD1; cdr3_nt: TGTGCCAGAAGCCCCGGACAGGGACAAGAGACCCAGTACTTC; cdr3_aa: CARSPGQGQETQYF
v_call: TRBV27; j_call: TRBJ1-6; clone_size: .; d_call: .; cdr3_nt: TGTGCCAGCAGTTCACTAACAGGATTAGGGTCACCCCTCCACTTT; cdr3_aa: CASSSLTGLGSPLHF
v_call: TRBV30; j_call: TRBJ1-1; clone_size: .; d_call: .; cdr3_nt: TGTGCCTGGGGACCCAGACAGGACCTGAACACTGAAGCTTTCTTT; cdr3_aa: CAWGPRQDLNTEAFF